This T cell receptor (beta chain) was sequenced in a study of shared clonotypes between healthy human individuals. Study-level points and caveats: Sequencing of the sorted subsets was shown by rarefaction to be incomplete despite large depth. In general, naive subsets displayed greater estimated richness than memory subsets did.

Turning to this clone: Its antigen is unknown.

Sequenced by immunoSEQ multiplex PCR; TCRdb stores in-frame clones only, minus some. In the table there are some 2,100,000 clones, approximately 95% of which are singletons. Trimming took 4 bases from V and 1 from J, leaving 10 bases between them. The germline V gene encodes CDR1 MNHEY and CDR2 SMNVEV (reference sequence). The CDR3 spans 14 residues. V usage is TRBV27 and J usage is TRBJ1-1, with D hard to call. Specimen: naive CD4+ T cells sorted from blood. Subset described: CD45RA+ positively selected. This receptor was obtained from a man between 18 and 29 years old in good health. This CDR3 is CASSSPNRNTEAFF. The CDR3 DNA is TGTGCCAGCAGTTCCCCCAACAGGAACACTGAAGCTTTCTTT.